Here is one TCR beta chain with its context. The target antigen is unknown. The sample originates from a study of vaccination effects on CD4 cells after COVID-19. V was clipped by 3 bases and J by 4 bases, with 10 bases between them. This CDR3 has 14 amino acids. Per the germline V gene, CDR1 is MDHEN and CDR2 is SYDVKM. Measured with immunoSEQ multiplex PCR; TCRdb has only the in-frame clones, and not every one. The data contain under 35,000 clones, around two thirds of them singletons. It was after approximately 11 days of culture that CD4+ T cells were isolated. All participants had two doses of either the BNT162b2 or mRNA-1273 vaccine.

The sample consisted of CD4+ T cells from PBMCs cultured without peptide, taken after COVID-19 vaccination. The clonotype was recovered from a human donor who received a COVID-19 vaccine. V gene TRBV28 combines with J gene TRBJ1-5, with unresolved D. The CDR3 sequence: CASSLEQPNQPQHF. CDR3 in DNA: TGTGCCAGCAGTTTGGAGCAGCCTAATCAGCCCCAGCATTTT.